Each of the 23 T cell receptor beta chains below was sequenced from the same sample in a study of shared clonotypes between healthy human individuals. Repertoires were generated with immunoSEQ multiplex PCR, while TCRdb's copy carries only in-frame clones and drops some. The sample has 2 million to 2.5 million clones; approximately 94% are singletons. The sample comprised naive CD4+ T cells sorted from blood. Sample subset: CD45RA+ positively selected. All receptors derive from a man aged 18-30 years in good health.

The genes are TRBV6-1 and TRBJ1-1, with D perhaps matching TRBD1 (5 bases). Deletions cut 0 bases from V and 9 bases from J, with 11 bases between. The CDR3 sequence is 13 residues long. Germline CDR1 MNHNS, CDR2 SASEGT. For the CDR3, the DNA is TGTGCCAGCAGTGAAGCGGGGACGCCCAAAGCTTTCTTT. It specifies CASSEAGTPKAFF.

This clone was found once. The junction shows a germline mismatch at one end, possibly a read error. The chain joins TRBV11-2 to TRBJ2-5, with 11 bases matching TRBD2. The length of the CDR3 is 12 residues. Germline V gene lookup returns CDR1 SGHAT and CDR2 FQNNGV. The CDR3 reads CASSPTSGAGDF. The CDR3 DNA reads TGTGCCAGCAGTCCGACTAGCGGGGCCGGGGACTTC.

The J gene is TRBJ1-4, the V gene TRBV10-3; D ambiguous. The V end was cut by 3 bases, the J end by 7 bases, with 9 bases between. Germline V CDR1 and CDR2: ENHRY, SYGVKD. This CDR3 contains 13 residues. The CDR3 loop reads CAISEGWVEKLFF. The CDR3 bases are TGTGCCATCAGTGAAGGCTGGGTTGAAAAACTGTTTTTT.

The rearrangement links TRBV6-1 to TRBJ2-2, with unresolved D. This CDR3 comprises 16 residues. Trimming shortened V by 4 bases and J by 5 bases, and 17 bases separated the two germline ends. Germline CDR1 MNHNS, CDR2 SASEGT. CDR3 region: CASSVLGSWRTGELFF. The CDR3 nucleotides read TGTGCCAGCAGTGTGTTGGGATCGTGGCGGACCGGGGAGCTGTTTTTT.

V is TRBV9 and J is TRBJ1-5; no clear D. The germline V gene encodes CDR1 SGDLS and CDR2 YYNGEE. This CDR3 region has 13 residues. V was cut by 3 bases and J by 2 bases, with 6 bases left in between. Here the CDR3 DNA reads TGTGCCAGCAGCGCGGCTGGCAATCAGCCCCAGCATTTT. Amino acid sequence: CASSAAGNQPQHF.

A note on this clone: This sample also contains other DNA sequences that code for the same CDR3. V gene TRBV5-1 combines with J gene TRBJ2-5, with 7 bases aligning to TRBD1. The germline V gene encodes CDR1 SGHRS and CDR2 YFSETQ. The CDR3 spans 14 residues. Germline trimming cut 0 bases from V and 5 bases from J; bases unmatched to any gene: 4. This CDR3 reads CASSLVRGQETQYF. As DNA, the CDR3 is TGCGCCAGCAGCTTGGTAAGGGGGCAGGAGACCCAGTACTTC.

The chain employs TRBV30 and TRBJ1-3; no clear D gene. Trimming stripped 5 bases from V and 4 bases from J, with 9 bases between. Germline V gives CDR1 GTSNPN, CDR2 SVGIG (reference sequence). The CDR3 totals 12 residues. Here the CDR3 reads CAWVPPGNTIYF. The CDR3 DNA follows: TGTGCCTGGGTCCCTCCCGGAAACACCATATATTTT.

This rearrangement joins TRBV27 to TRBJ1-2, with D perhaps matching TRBD1 (5 bases). The CDR3 has 13 amino acids. Germline V gene data show CDR1 as MNHEY and CDR2 as SMNVEV (reference sequence). Trimming left V 8 bases short and J 4 bases short, with 14 bases between. CDR3 coding DNA: TGTGCCAGCGGCAGGAAGGGGAGCTATGGCTACACCTTC. Translated, it gives CASGRKGSYGYTF.

The CDR3 DNA sequence: TGTGCCAGCAGTGAACTGGGGGCGATTTCCTACGAGCAGTACTTC. Translated: CASSELGAISYEQYF. The chain is built from TRBV6-1 and TRBJ2-7; TRBD1 is a possible D gene (6 bases). Germline V lookup: CDR1 MNHNS, CDR2 SASEGT. This CDR3 region has 15 residues. Trimming removed 2 bases from V and 1 base from J, with 12 bases in between.

The sample holds one count of this clone. The chain uses TRBV30 and TRBJ1-5, with 7 nucleotides matching TRBD1. After removal of 0 bases from V and 6 bases from J, the junction contained 5 bases not matched to a gene. There are 14 residues in the CDR3. CDR1 GTSNPN and CDR2 SVGIG come from the germline V gene (reference sequence). CDR3 protein: CAWSVPGGIQPQHF. CDR3 coding DNA: TGTGCCTGGAGTGTACCAGGGGGAATTCAGCCCCAGCATTTT.

The CDR3 reads CASSRSWEATQYF. CDR3 DNA sequence: TGTGCCAGCAGCCGGAGTTGGGAGGCGACCCAGTACTTC. The rearrangement links TRBV5-4 to TRBJ2-5, with a tentative D call TRBD2 (6 bases). Trimming removed 4 bases from V and 7 bases from J, with 14 bases in between. The CDR3 sequence is 13 residues long. Germline lookup yields CDR1 SGHNT and CDR2 YYREEE (reference sequence).

V and J are TRBV5-1 and TRBJ2-1; TRBD1 matches 7 bases. The CDR3 covers 16 residues. With V trimmed by 5 bases and J by 3 bases, 11 bases remained unmatched. Germline values: CDR1 SGHRS, CDR2 YFSETQ. The CDR3 region is CASSLHRDRYYNEQFF. The CDR3 region has the DNA TGCGCCAGCAGTCTCCATCGGGACAGATACTACAATGAGCAGTTCTTC.

Remarks on this clone: Other DNA sequences in the sample encode the same CDR3. The gene calls are TRBV7-2 and TRBJ2-7, with TRBD1 matching over 8 bases. Germline CDR1 and CDR2: SGHTA and FQGNSA. The CDR3 spans 15 residues. V dropped 2 bases and J dropped 2; count of bases not matched to a gene: 5. The CDR3 bases are TGTGCCAGCAGCTTATCAGGGACAGGAGCCTACGAGCAGTACTTC. Translated: CASSLSGTGAYEQYF.

Notes on this clone: This specimen includes other DNA sequences encoding the same CDR3. This chain connects TRBV11-2 to TRBJ1-1, with TRBD1 matching 8 bases. Germline assignment: CDR1 SGHAT and CDR2 FQNNGV. The length of the CDR3 is 14 residues. J gave up 1 base and V 5 bases, and 3 bases lay outside the gene matches. The CDR3 sequence: CASSSGQGNTEAFF. The CDR3 coding sequence is TGTGCCAGCAGCAGCGGACAGGGGAACACTGAAGCTTTCTTT.

The chain combines TRBV6-6 with TRBJ2-5; possible D gene TRBD2, 5 bases. CDR3 size: 16 residues. CDR1 is MNHNY and CDR2 is SVGAGI in the germline V gene (reference sequence). V was trimmed by 3 bases and J by 1 base, leaving 15 bases between them. The CDR3 DNA sequence: TGTGCCAGCAGTTATCGCGGCGGACTGATCCAAGAGACCCAGTACTTC. Translation gives CASSYRGGLIQETQYF.

The chain recombines TRBV2 with TRBJ1-2, with 8 bases lining up with TRBD1. The germline V gene has CDR1 SNHLY and CDR2 FYNNEI. CDR3 size: 12 residues. V dropped 9 bases and J dropped 5; count of bases not matched to a gene: 5. CDR3 DNA: TGTGCCAGACCGGGACAGGCTTATGGCTACACCTTC. This codes for CARPGQAYGYTF.

The chain recombines TRBV4-1 with TRBJ2-7; 7 bases map to TRBD1. V lost 2 bases and J lost 1; bases outside the gene matches: 5. There are 15 residues in the CDR3. Per germline, CDR1 MGHRA and CDR2 YSYEKL. DNA for the CDR3: TGCGCCAGCAGCCAACCGGGACAGCGATCCTACGAGCAGTACTTC. It encodes CASSQPGQRSYEQYF.

The gene calls are TRBV7-9 and TRBJ2-7; D perhaps matches TRBD1 (6 bases). V lost 5 bases to trimming and J lost 3 bases, with 17 bases between them. CDR3 size: 15 residues. Germline CDR1 reads SEHNR; CDR2 reads FQNEAQ (reference sequence). CDR3 protein: CASSPPSTGIYEQYF. CDR3 coding DNA: TGTGCCAGCAGCCCACCCAGCACAGGGATCTACGAGCAGTACTTC.

The chain employs TRBV19 and TRBJ1-6; 10 nucleotides align to TRBD1. Germline loops: CDR1 LNHDA, CDR2 SQIVND (reference sequence). This CDR3 spans 13 amino acids. With V trimmed by 9 bases and J by 6 bases, 2 bases remained unmatched. The CDR3, as DNA: TGTGCCAGCGGACAGGGGGTTAATTCACCCCTCCACTTT. Its protein product is CASGQGVNSPLHF.

In its sample, this clone was seen once. The chain joins TRBV5-1 to TRBJ1-1, with D perhaps TRBD1 (5 bases). Trimming removed 0 bases at V and 4 bases at J, with 13 bases between. There are 15 residues in the CDR3. Germline V gene data show CDR1 as SGHRS and CDR2 as YFSETQ. The CDR3 DNA is TGCGCCAGCAGCTTGGAATCACAGGTTTCCACTGAAGCTTTCTTT. Its protein is CASSLESQVSTEAFF.

The chain employs TRBV4-1 and TRBJ2-5; the match to TRBD2 covers 11 bases. Trimming at V came to 1 base and at J to 3 bases, leaving 4 bases not matched to a gene. This CDR3 contains 16 residues. CDR1 and CDR2 from the germline V gene are MGHRA and YSYEKL. As DNA, the CDR3 is TGCGCCAGCAGCCAAGCCGGGACTAGCGGAGAAGAGACCCAGTACTTC. Translating it yields CASSQAGTSGEETQYF.

This clone occurred once. The chain employs TRBV25-1 and TRBJ2-1; 12 nucleotides align to TRBD2. Germline assignment: CDR1 MGHDK and CDR2 SYGVNS. V lost 6 bases and J lost 6; bases outside the gene matches: 3. This CDR3 is 14 amino acids long. The CDR3, as DNA: TGTGCCAGCAGACTAGCGGGGGGCGGCAATGAGCAGTTCTTC. Amino acids: CASRLAGGGNEQFF.

A note on this clone: Within the sample, other DNA sequences also encode this same CDR3. The chain has TRBV18 and TRBJ1-6; D remains ambiguous. Trimming removed 4 bases from V and 7 bases from J, with 8 bases in between. This CDR3 region has 13 residues. CDR1 and CDR2 from the germline V gene are KGHSH and LQKENI. Here the CDR3 reads CASSRGLNSPLHF. The CDR3 nucleotides are TGTGCCAGCTCACGGGGTCTGAATTCACCCCTCCACTTT.